What follows are 25 T cell receptor beta chains derived from one specimen sequenced in a study of cytomegalovirus exposure and HLA in healthy donors. The PCR made use of 60 Vbeta and 13 Jbeta primers. Some clones are missing from TCRdb's copy, which holds only in-frame ones; the method was immunoSEQ multiplex PCR. The sample's table shows approximately 200,000 clones. Material for sequencing was PBMCs. The receptors were gathered from a boy between 10 and 17 years old in good health and CMV-seronegative.

The V gene is TRBV7-9, the J gene TRBJ2-2; D gene uncertain. The CDR3 is 12 amino acids. Germline V lookup: CDR1 SEHNR, CDR2 FQNEAQ (reference sequence). Trimming left V 5 bases short and J 6 bases short, with 7 bases between. This CDR3 is CASSPFPGELFF. The CDR3 DNA is TGTGCCAGCAGCCCCTTCCCCGGGGAGCTGTTTTTT. Variable domain in full (rest from reference TRBV7-9 and TRBJ2-2): DTGVSQNPRHKITKRGQNVTFRCDPISEHNRLYWYRQTLGQGPEFLTYFQNEAQLEKSRLLSDRFSAERPKGSFSTLEIQRTEQGDSAMYLCASSPFPGELFFGEGSRLTVL.

Comments on this clone: Additional DNA sequences in this sample encode the identical CDR3. The chain links TRBV28 to TRBJ2-3; tentatively, D is TRBD1 (5 bases). V was shortened by 3 bases and J by 4 bases, with 11 bases between the two germline ends. CDR3 length equals 14 residues. Looked up from germline, CDR1 is MDHEN and CDR2 is SYDVKM. CDR3 residues: CASSLGPKPDTQYF. The CDR3 region has the DNA TGTGCCAGCAGTTTGGGGCCCAAACCAGATACGCAGTATTTT.

The gene calls are TRBV5-4 and TRBJ2-5; 9 positions match TRBD1. V was clipped by 1 base and J by 3 bases; unmatched bases: 4. The CDR3 is made up of 15 amino acids. Germline CDR1 reads SGHNT; CDR2 reads YYREEE (reference sequence). Here the CDR3 DNA reads TGTGCCAGCAGCTTGTACGGGACAGGGAAAGAGACCCAGTACTTC. It specifies CASSLYGTGKETQYF.

The chain uses TRBV5-1 and TRBJ1-1, with TRBD1 matching 9 bases. CDR1 is SGHRS, CDR2 YFSETQ, per germline. V lost 4 bases to trimming and J lost 7 bases; unmatched junction nucleotides: 8. This CDR3 is built from 14 residues. CDR3 sequence reads: CASSPGQGSSEAFF. For the CDR3, the DNA is TGCGCCAGCAGCCCTGGACAGGGGAGTAGTGAAGCTTTCTTT.

This chain connects TRBV28 to TRBJ1-5, with 9 bases identical to TRBD1. Per germline, CDR1 MDHEN and CDR2 SYDVKM. The CDR3 totals 15 residues. V gave up 9 bases and J gave up 7 bases; unmatched junction bases: 13. For the CDR3, the DNA is TGTGCCAGTATGACAGGGGGAACCTTATGGCAGCCCCAGCATTTT. It yields the protein CASMTGGTLWQPQHF.

The chain uses TRBV30 and TRBJ1-2, with TRBD1 matching 7 bases. CDR1 GTSNPN and CDR2 SVGIG come from the germline V gene (reference sequence). This CDR3 is built from 13 residues. J was trimmed by 3 bases and V by 2 bases; bases with no gene match: 3. CDR3 sequence: CAWSTGQDYGYTF. The CDR3 nucleotides read TGTGCCTGGAGTACCGGACAGGACTATGGCTACACCTTC.

V usage is TRBV29-1 and J usage is TRBJ1-2; D is perhaps TRBD1 (5 bases). With 5 bases removed from V and 2 bases from J, the gap between germline ends came to 12 bases. This CDR3 is 13 amino acids long. Per germline, CDR1 SQVTM and CDR2 ANQGSEA. CDR3 in DNA: TGCAGCGTTCAGACAGTAAACAACTATGGCTACACCTTC. This codes for CSVQTVNNYGYTF.

The chain links TRBV6-5 to TRBJ2-2, with D tentatively TRBD2 (7 bases). V gave up 3 bases and J gave up 5 bases, with 10 bases separating them. CDR1 and CDR2 (germline): MNHEY, SVGAGI. This CDR3 is 14 amino acids long. The CDR3 nucleotides are TGTGCCAGCAGTTATCGGGGGGCGACCGGGGAGCTGTTTTTT. Residues: CASSYRGATGELFF.

The chain uses TRBV27 and TRBJ1-4; D is possibly TRBD1 (5 bases). Trimming cost V 3 bases and J 5 bases, with 10 bases left between them. Germline lookup yields CDR1 MNHEY and CDR2 SMNVEV (reference sequence). CDR3 length: 14 residues. For the CDR3, the DNA is TGTGCCAGCAGTTTGTTGGGGCTAAATGAAAAACTGTTTTTT. It codes for CASSLLGLNEKLFF.

This chain links TRBV13 with TRBJ2-7; D perhaps matches TRBD2 (6 bases). The CDR3 consists of 15 residues. In germline, CDR1 is PRHDT, CDR2 FYEKMQ (reference sequence). V lost 6 bases to trimming and J lost 0 bases, with 15 bases between them. The CDR3 DNA follows: TGTGCCAGCAGTCATGGTGGGGGAGGCTCCTACGAGCAGTACTTC. Its protein product is CASSHGGGGSYEQYF.

The genes are TRBV5-1 and TRBJ2-7; maybe TRBD2 (5 bases). With 0 bases removed from V and 5 bases from J, the gap between germline ends came to 9 bases. Looked up from germline, CDR1 is SGHRS and CDR2 is YFSETQ. The CDR3 totals 13 residues. For the CDR3, the DNA is TGCGCCAGCAGCTTGGCTGGGCGGGACGAGCAGTACTTC. Protein product: CASSLAGRDEQYF.

The chain couples TRBV15 to TRBJ1-2, with a weak D call TRBD1 (5 bases). The CDR3 covers 17 residues. With 0 bases removed from V and 2 bases from J, the gap between germline ends came to 16 bases. Per the germline V gene, CDR1 is LNHNV and CDR2 is YYDKDF (reference sequence). The DNA for the CDR3 is TGTGCCACCAGCAGAGATCGGCAGGGTTCTTTGAACTATGGCTACACCTTC. Amino acids: CATSRDRQGSLNYGYTF.

The V call is TRBV7-9, the J call TRBJ1-2; 8 nucleotides align to TRBD1. The CDR3 is made up of 12 amino acids. The J segment lost 10 bases and the V segment lost 5 bases, leaving 6 bases of the junction unmatched. Per germline, CDR1 SEHNR and CDR2 FQNEAQ (reference sequence). The CDR3 DNA is TGTGCCAGCAGCCGACAGGGGTTAGCCTACACCTTC. This translates into CASSRQGLAYTF.

The chain is built from TRBV2 and TRBJ2-7; TRBD1 matches at 9 bases. This CDR3 is 14 amino acids long. Trimming took 8 bases from V and 5 from J; bases not matched to a gene: 10. Germline CDR1 reads SNHLY; CDR2 reads FYNNEI. CDR3 coding DNA: TGTGCCAGCCTGAGGGACAGGGTAGGAGACGAGCAGTACTTC. Amino acids: CASLRDRVGDEQYF.

This sequence joins TRBV6-6 and TRBJ1-1; no clear D gene. The CDR3 contains 16 residues. Trimming left V 3 bases short and J 4 bases short, with 18 bases between. CDR1 is MNHNY and CDR2 is SVGAGI in the germline V gene (reference sequence). The CDR3 DNA sequence: TGTGCCAGCAGTTATAGGTCAGTATCCCGGGGCACTGAAGCTTTCTTT. Protein sequence: CASSYRSVSRGTEAFF.

The chain has TRBV2 and TRBJ1-6, with D hard to call. Trimming took 3 bases from V and 13 from J, leaving 10 bases between them. Germline V CDR1 and CDR2: SNHLY, FYNNEI. This CDR3 region has 12 residues. This CDR3 is CASSDRISPLHF. CDR3 bases: TGTGCCAGCAGTGACAGGATTTCTCCCCTCCACTTT.

V is TRBV28 and J is TRBJ1-3; a possible D gene is TRBD1 (6 bases). Trimming shortened V by 8 bases and J by 0 bases, and 14 bases separated the two germline ends. The CDR3 has 15 amino acids. Germline loops: CDR1 MDHEN, CDR2 SYDVKM. The CDR3 coding sequence is TGTGCCAGCGGTATTCAGGGGATCTCTGGAAACACCATATATTTT. The encoded protein is CASGIQGISGNTIYF.

CDR3 region: CASSLGGGADEKLFF. As DNA, the CDR3 is TGTGCCAGCAGCTTGGGCGGGGGCGCGGATGAAAAACTGTTTTTT. V gene TRBV13 combines with J gene TRBJ1-4; TRBD1 might be the D (6 bases). There are 15 residues in the CDR3. Trimming stripped 3 bases from V and 6 bases from J, with 14 bases between. Germline V gene data show CDR1 as PRHDT and CDR2 as FYEKMQ (reference sequence).

This chain uses TRBV5-1 with TRBJ1-1; tentatively, D is TRBD1 (5 bases). The CDR3 has 13 amino acids. Germline V gene data show CDR1 as SGHRS and CDR2 as YFSETQ. Trimming took 4 bases from V and 8 from J, leaving 15 bases between them. For the CDR3, the DNA is TGCGCCAGCAGCCGAGGGGAGGTTATGGAAGCTTTCTTT. As protein: CASSRGEVMEAFF. The variable domain in full, completed from reference TRBV5-1 and TRBJ1-1, reads KAGVTQTPRYLIKTRGQQVTLSCSPISGHRSVSWYQQTPGQGLQFLFEYFSETQRNKGNFPGRFSGRQFSNSRSEMNVSTLELGDSALYLCASSRGEVMEAFFGQGTRLTVV.

The chain couples TRBV7-8 to TRBJ2-7, with D possibly TRBD1 on 6 matching bases. The CDR3 runs 14 residues. Trimming pared 5 bases from V and 3 bases from J, leaving 14 bases between. Germline V gene lookup returns CDR1 SGHVS and CDR2 FQNEAQ. For the CDR3, the DNA is TGTGCCAGCAGCCTGCGGACAGTTATCTACGAGCAGTACTTC. As protein: CASSLRTVIYEQYF.

This sequence joins TRBV15 and TRBJ1-4; tentatively, D is TRBD1 (5 bases). There are 18 residues in the CDR3. V lost 3 bases and J lost 3, with 20 bases in between. The germline V gene encodes CDR1 LNHNV and CDR2 YYDKDF (reference sequence). In DNA, the CDR3 is TGTGCCACCAGCAGCCCCCTTGTCCTGGGGCGGCCTAATGAAAAACTGTTTTTT. Protein sequence: CATSSPLVLGRPNEKLFF.

This chain uses TRBV7-2 with TRBJ2-7, with unresolved D. Trimming took off 5 bases at V and 2 bases at J, with 13 bases between the two ends. This CDR3 has 14 amino acids. Germline lookup yields CDR1 SGHTA and CDR2 FQGNSA. CDR3 residues: CASSTDIATYEQYF. The CDR3 DNA reads TGTGCCAGCAGCACCGACATTGCCACCTACGAGCAGTACTTC.

This chain joins TRBV25-1 and TRBJ2-7; no definite D call. Trimming removed 3 bases at V and 4 bases at J, with 4 bases between. The germline V gene encodes CDR1 MGHDK and CDR2 SYGVNS. The CDR3 has 11 amino acids. The CDR3 sequence: CASSESYEQYF. CDR3 bases: TGTGCCAGCAGTGAGAGTTACGAGCAGTACTTC.

The chain is built from TRBV30 and TRBJ1-2, with D tentatively TRBD1 (5 bases). Per germline, CDR1 GTSNPN and CDR2 SVGIG (reference sequence). The CDR3 contains 11 residues. Trimming took off 8 bases at V and 8 bases at J, with 15 bases between the two ends. The CDR3 coding sequence is TGTGCCACCTTGTGGGGCGAAGGCTACACCTTC. It codes for CATLWGEGYTF.

This rearrangement joins TRBV5-1 to TRBJ1-6; possible D gene TRBD1, 5 bases. The CDR3 covers 11 residues. Trimming shortened V by 3 bases and J by 13 bases, and 8 bases separated the two germline ends. CDR1 is SGHRS and CDR2 is YFSETQ in the germline V gene. The CDR3: CASSSSGPLHF. CDR3 coding DNA: TGCGCCAGCAGCTCCTCAGGGCCCCTCCACTTT.